Presented here are 11 T cell receptor beta chains from one specimen sequenced in a study of identical twins. MiXCR, run by TCRdb on the 5' RACE reads, gives a single entry per CDR3 protein. The data show approximately 230,000 distinct CDR3 sequences, over 5% seen once. In addition, the sample was reused for a study of T cells expressing NK-cell markers.

Source material: CD8+ T cells sorted from blood. These receptors originate from a young woman in good health.

The chain combines TRBV7-9 with TRBJ2-1; D call uncertain. The CDR3 runs to 13 residues. Germline V gene sequence: CDR1 SEHNR, CDR2 FQNEAQ (reference sequence). V was cut by 5 bases and J by 7 bases, with 12 bases left in between. The CDR3 protein is CASSEYFGNEQFF. CDR3 nucleotides: TGTGCCAGCAGCGAGTATTTCGGGAATGAGCAGTTCTTC.

The chain employs TRBV7-8 and TRBJ1-6, with a possible D match to TRBD1 (5 bases). Germline CDR1 SGHVS, CDR2 FQNEAQ. The CDR3 has 13 residues. The V gene lost 6 bases and the J gene lost 10 bases, with 13 bases spanning the gap. Written as DNA, the CDR3 is TGTGCCAGCAGACCGACAGTCCGCTCACCCCTCCACTTT. Its translation: CASRPTVRSPLHF.

This clonotype was seen ten or more times. The chain employs TRBV9 and TRBJ2-7; TRBD1 is a possible D gene (5 bases). This CDR3 has 14 amino acids. Germline-derived CDR1 and CDR2 are SGDLS and YYNGEE. V lost 0 bases and J 2 bases, leaving 9 bases between the germline ends. This CDR3 reads CASSVGQSAYEQYF. The CDR3 DNA is TGTGCCAGCAGCGTAGGACAGAGTGCCTACGAGCAGTACTTC. Based on the CDR3 plus reference TRBV9 and TRBJ2-7, the full variable domain is DSGVTQTPKHLITATGQRVTLRCSPRSGDLSVYWYQQSLDQGLQFLIQYYNGEERAKGNILERFSAQQFPDLHSELNLSSLELGDSALYFCASSVGQSAYEQYFGPGTRLTVT.

This clonotype was counted ten times or more. The chain combines TRBV11-2 with TRBJ2-3; 8 bases line up with TRBD2. The V segment lost 1 base and the J segment 6 bases; nucleotides outside the gene matches: 3. The CDR3 runs to 14 residues. Germline values: CDR1 SGHAT, CDR2 FQNNGV. The CDR3 loop is CASSLAGGPDTQYF. In DNA, the CDR3 is TGTGCCAGCAGCTTAGCGGGGGGGCCGGATACGCAGTATTTT.

The chain has TRBV29-1 and TRBJ2-1; D may match TRBD1 or TRBD2 (6 bases each). In germline, CDR1 is SQVTM, CDR2 ANQGSEA. The CDR3 is 15 amino acids. V lost 7 bases, J lost 7 bases, and 23 bases lay in between. The chain's CDR3 is CSGRLASGGLNEQFF. The CDR3 nucleotides are TGCAGCGGGAGATTGGCCTCCGGGGGCTTGAATGAGCAGTTCTTC.

In its sample, this clonotype was seen many times. The chain uses TRBV6-1 and TRBJ1-2, with 7 bases matching TRBD1. V dropped 5 bases and J dropped 4; count of bases not matched to a gene: 4. Germline CDR1 and CDR2: MNHNS and SASEGT. This CDR3 has 13 amino acids. CDR3 bases: TGTGCCAGCAGTCAGGGGGTAGGCTATGGCTACACCTTC. Protein sequence: CASSQGVGYGYTF.

Many counts were recorded for this clonotype. This sequence joins TRBV7-9 and TRBJ2-2; TRBD2 agrees at 10 bases. Germline trimming cut 3 bases from V and 6 bases from J; bases unmatched to any gene: 4. The CDR3 is 15 residues long. Germline CDR1 reads SEHNR; CDR2 reads FQNEAQ (reference sequence). CDR3 sequence: CASSLPSGSAGELFF. The CDR3 nucleotides read TGTGCCAGCAGCTTGCCTAGCGGGAGTGCCGGGGAGCTGTTTTTT.

This clonotype was seen ten or more times. Compared with germline, one end of the junction differs, possibly owing to a read error. The chain employs TRBV5-5 and TRBJ1-2; 9 bases fit TRBD1. The germline V gene encodes CDR1 SGHKS and CDR2 YYEKEE (reference sequence). CDR3 length: 13 amino acids. The CDR3 DNA sequence: TGTGCCAGCAGCATAGACAGGGGGAATCTTCTGACGTTC. It translates to CASSIDRGNLLTF.

This clonotype was counted at least ten times. The gene calls are TRBV3-1 and TRBJ1-1; 7 bases match TRBD1. Looked up from germline, CDR1 is LGHDT and CDR2 is YNNKEL (reference sequence). With 0 bases clipped from V and 7 bases from J, the junction kept 8 bases outside the gene matches. The CDR3 covers 15 residues. The CDR3 reads CASSQDLVPGGEAFF. The CDR3 region has the DNA TGTGCCAGCAGCCAAGATCTTGTTCCAGGGGGTGAAGCTTTCTTT.

This clonotype was found a few times. The rearrangement uses TRBV5-6 and TRBJ2-5, with 9 positions matching TRBD1. The CDR3 is 17 amino acids. CDR1 and CDR2 (germline): SGHDT, YYEEEE. Trimming at V came to 4 bases and at J to 2 bases, leaving 12 bases not matched to a gene. CDR3 protein: CASSRGQGFGYQETQYF. The CDR3 DNA follows: TGTGCCAGCAGCCGGGGACAGGGTTTCGGTTATCAAGAGACCCAGTACTTC. The complete variable domain, with remaining parts taken from reference TRBV5-6 and TRBJ2-5, reads DAGVTQSPTHLIKTRGQQVTLRCSPKSGHDTVSWYQQALGQGPQFIFQYYEEEERQRGNFPDRFSGHQFPNYSSELNVNALLLGDSALYLCASSRGQGFGYQETQYFGPGTRLLVL.

This clonotype showed up just a few times. This chain uses TRBV9 with TRBJ2-5; D is ambiguous. V was trimmed by 0 bases and J by 7 bases, leaving 13 bases between them. The CDR3 spans 14 residues. The germline V gene encodes CDR1 SGDLS and CDR2 YYNGEE. The CDR3 bases are TGTGCCAGCAGCGTAGATAGCCCAAGTTCGACCCAGTACTTC. As protein: CASSVDSPSSTQYF.